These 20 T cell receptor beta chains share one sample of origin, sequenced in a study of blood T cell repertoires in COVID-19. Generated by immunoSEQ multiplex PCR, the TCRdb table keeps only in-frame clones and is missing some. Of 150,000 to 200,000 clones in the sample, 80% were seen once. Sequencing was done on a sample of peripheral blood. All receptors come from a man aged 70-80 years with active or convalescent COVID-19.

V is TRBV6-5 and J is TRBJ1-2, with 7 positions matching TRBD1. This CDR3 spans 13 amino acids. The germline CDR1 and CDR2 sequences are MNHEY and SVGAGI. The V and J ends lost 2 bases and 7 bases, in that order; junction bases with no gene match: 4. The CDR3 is CASSYQGQLGYTF. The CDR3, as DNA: TGTGCCAGCAGTTACCAGGGACAGCTTGGCTACACCTTC.

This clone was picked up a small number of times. CDR3 DNA: TGTGCCAGCAGCTTGACGGAGAATCAGCCCCAGCATTTT. This sequence encodes CASSLTENQPQHF. The V gene is TRBV5-6, the J gene TRBJ1-5; D is uncertain. This CDR3 has 13 amino acids. Between the trimmed V and J ends, which lost 1 base and 4 bases, there was a span of 6 bases. Germline V gene sequence: CDR1 SGHDT, CDR2 YYEEEE.

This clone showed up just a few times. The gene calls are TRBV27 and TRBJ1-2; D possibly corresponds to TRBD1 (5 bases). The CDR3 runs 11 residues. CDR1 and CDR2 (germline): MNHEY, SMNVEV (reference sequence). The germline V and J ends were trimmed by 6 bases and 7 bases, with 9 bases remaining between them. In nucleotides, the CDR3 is TGTGCCAGCAGGGGGCTGCTTGGCTACACCTTC. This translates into CASRGLLGYTF.

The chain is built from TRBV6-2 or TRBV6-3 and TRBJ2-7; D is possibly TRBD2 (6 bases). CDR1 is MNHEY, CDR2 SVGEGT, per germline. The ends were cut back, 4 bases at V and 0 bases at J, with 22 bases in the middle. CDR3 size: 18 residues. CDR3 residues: CASSLENLARAHSYEQYF. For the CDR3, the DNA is TGTGCCAGCAGTTTGGAAAACCTAGCGAGGGCCCACTCCTACGAGCAGTACTTC.

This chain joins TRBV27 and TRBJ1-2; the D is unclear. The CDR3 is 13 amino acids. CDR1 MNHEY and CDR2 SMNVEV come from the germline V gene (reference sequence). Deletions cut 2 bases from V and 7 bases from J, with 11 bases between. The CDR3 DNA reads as TGTGCCAGCAGTTTAGAAGCTAGGAGTGGCTACACCTTC. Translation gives CASSLEARSGYTF.

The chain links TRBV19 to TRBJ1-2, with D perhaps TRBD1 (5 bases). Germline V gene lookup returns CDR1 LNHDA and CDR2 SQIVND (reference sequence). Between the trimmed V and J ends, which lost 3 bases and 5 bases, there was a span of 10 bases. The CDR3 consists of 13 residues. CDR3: CASSIDGAYGYTF. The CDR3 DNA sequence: TGTGCCAGTAGTATCGATGGGGCTTATGGCTACACCTTC.

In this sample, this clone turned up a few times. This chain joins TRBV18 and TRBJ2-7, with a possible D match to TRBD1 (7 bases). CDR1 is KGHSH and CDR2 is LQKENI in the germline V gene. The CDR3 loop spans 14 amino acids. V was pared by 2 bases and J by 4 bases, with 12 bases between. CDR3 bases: TGTGCCAGCTCACCAACCCAGGGGGGATACGAGCAGTACTTC. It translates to CASSPTQGGYEQYF. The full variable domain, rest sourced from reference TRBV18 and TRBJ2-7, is NAGVMQNPRHLVRRRGQEARLRCSPMKGHSHVYWYRQLPEEGLKFMVYLQKENIIDESGMPKERFSAEFPKEGPSILRIQQVVRGDSAAYFCASSPTQGGYEQYFGPGTRLTVT.

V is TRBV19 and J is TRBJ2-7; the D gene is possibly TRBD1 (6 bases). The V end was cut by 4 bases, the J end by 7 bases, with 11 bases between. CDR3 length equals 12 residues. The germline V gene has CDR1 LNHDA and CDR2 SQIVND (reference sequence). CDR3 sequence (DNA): TGTGCCAGTAGTACCAGGGGTGATGAGCAGTACTTC. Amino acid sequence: CASSTRGDEQYF.

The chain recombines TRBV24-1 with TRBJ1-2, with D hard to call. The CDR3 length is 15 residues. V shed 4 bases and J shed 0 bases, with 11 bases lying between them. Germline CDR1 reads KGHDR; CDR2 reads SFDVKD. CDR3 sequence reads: CATSDPSGSNYGYTF. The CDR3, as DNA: TGTGCCACCAGTGACCCCAGCGGATCTAACTATGGCTACACCTTC.

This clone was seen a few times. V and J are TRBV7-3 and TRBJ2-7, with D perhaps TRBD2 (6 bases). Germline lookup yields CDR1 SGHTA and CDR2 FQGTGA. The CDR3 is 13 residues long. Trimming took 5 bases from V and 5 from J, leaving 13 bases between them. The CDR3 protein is CASSPGTLHEQYF. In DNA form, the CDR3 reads TGTGCCAGCAGCCCCGGGACTCTCCACGAGCAGTACTTC.

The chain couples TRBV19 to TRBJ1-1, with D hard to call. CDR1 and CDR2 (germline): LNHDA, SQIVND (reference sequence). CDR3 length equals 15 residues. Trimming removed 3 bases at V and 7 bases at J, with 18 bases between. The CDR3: CASSMAGHFAYEAFF. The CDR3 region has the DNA TGTGCCAGTAGTATGGCGGGTCACTTTGCTTATGAAGCTTTCTTT.

CDR3 amino acids: CASSGGSGNTDTQYF. The CDR3 bases are TGTGCCAGCAGTGGGGGTAGCGGGAACACAGATACGCAGTATTTT. The gene calls are TRBV2 and TRBJ2-3, with 8 bases matching TRBD2. Trimming cost V 4 bases and J 2 bases; bases outside gene matches: 5. This CDR3 has 15 residues. Germline lookup yields CDR1 SNHLY and CDR2 FYNNEI.

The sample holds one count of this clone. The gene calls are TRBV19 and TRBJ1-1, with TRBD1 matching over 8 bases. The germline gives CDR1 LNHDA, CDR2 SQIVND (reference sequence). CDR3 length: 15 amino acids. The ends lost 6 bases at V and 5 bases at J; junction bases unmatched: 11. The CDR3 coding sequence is TGTGCCAGTAGGGCCCTCGGACAGGGAGGAACTGAAGCTTTCTTT. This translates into CASRALGQGGTEAFF. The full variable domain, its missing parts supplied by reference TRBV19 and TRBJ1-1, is DGGITQSPKYLFRKEGQNVTLSCEQNLNHDAMYWYRQDPGQGLRLIYYSQIVNDFQKGDIAEGYSVSREKKESFPLTVTSAQKNPTAFYLCASRALGQGGTEAFFGQGTRLTVV.

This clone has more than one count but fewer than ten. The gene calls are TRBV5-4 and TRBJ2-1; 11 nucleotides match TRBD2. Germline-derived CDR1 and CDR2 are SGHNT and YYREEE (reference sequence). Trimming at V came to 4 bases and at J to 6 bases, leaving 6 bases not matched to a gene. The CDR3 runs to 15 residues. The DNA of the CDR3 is TGTGCCAGCAGCCTGACTAGCGGGACATTCAATGAGCAGTTCTTC. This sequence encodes CASSLTSGTFNEQFF.

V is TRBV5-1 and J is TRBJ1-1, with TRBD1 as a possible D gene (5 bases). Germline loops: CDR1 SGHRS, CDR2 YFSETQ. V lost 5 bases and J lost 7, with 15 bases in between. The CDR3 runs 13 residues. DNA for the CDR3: TGCGCCAGCAGTCAATCCGGGACTGTTGAAGCTTTCTTT. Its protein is CASSQSGTVEAFF.

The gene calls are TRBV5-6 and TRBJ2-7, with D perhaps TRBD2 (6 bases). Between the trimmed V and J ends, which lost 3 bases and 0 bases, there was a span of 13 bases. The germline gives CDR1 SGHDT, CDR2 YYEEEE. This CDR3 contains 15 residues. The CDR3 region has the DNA TGTGCCAGCAGCTGGCCGGGACTCACCTCCTACGAGCAGTACTTC. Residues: CASSWPGLTSYEQYF. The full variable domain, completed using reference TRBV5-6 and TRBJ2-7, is DAGVTQSPTHLIKTRGQQVTLRCSPKSGHDTVSWYQQALGQGPQFIFQYYEEEERQRGNFPDRFSGHQFPNYSSELNVNALLLGDSALYLCASSWPGLTSYEQYFGPGTRLTVT.

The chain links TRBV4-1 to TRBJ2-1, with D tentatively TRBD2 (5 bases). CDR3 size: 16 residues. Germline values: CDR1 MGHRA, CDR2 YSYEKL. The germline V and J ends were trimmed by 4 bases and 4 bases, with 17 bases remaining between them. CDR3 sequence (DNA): TGCGCCAGCAGCCGCGGGTCGGGCGGCCGGTACAATGAGCAGTTCTTC. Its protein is CASSRGSGGRYNEQFF.

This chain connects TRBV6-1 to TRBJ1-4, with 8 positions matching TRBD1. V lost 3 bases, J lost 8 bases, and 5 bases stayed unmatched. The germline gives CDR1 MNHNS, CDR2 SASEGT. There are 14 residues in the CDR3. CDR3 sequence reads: CASSDLDRDEKLFF. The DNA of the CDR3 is TGTGCCAGCAGTGATTTGGACAGGGACGAAAAACTGTTTTTT.

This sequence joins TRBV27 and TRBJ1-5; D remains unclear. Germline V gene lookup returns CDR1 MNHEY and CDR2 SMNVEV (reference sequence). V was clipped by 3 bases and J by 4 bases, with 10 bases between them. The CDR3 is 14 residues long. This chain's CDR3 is CASSLARRNQPQHF. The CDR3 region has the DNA TGTGCCAGCAGTTTGGCCCGGCGGAATCAGCCCCAGCATTTT.

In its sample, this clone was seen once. As DNA, the CDR3 is TGTGCCTGCAGCGGGACTAGCGGGCAATCCTACAATGAGCAGTTCTTC. Amino acids: CACSGTSGQSYNEQFF. The genes are TRBV30 and TRBJ2-1, with TRBD2 matching over 12 bases. V lost 6 bases and J lost 1; bases outside the gene matches: 7. Germline V CDR1 and CDR2: GTSNPN, SVGIG (reference sequence). This CDR3 region has 16 residues.